This is a list of T cell receptor beta chains from one sample in a study of T cells in Graves' hyperthyroidism and ophthalmopathy. TCRdb used MiXCR to reprocess the multiplex PCR reads, holding one entry per CDR3 protein. The data hold 250,000 to 400,000 distinct CDR3 sequences, with roughly an eighth observed a single time. Sequencing used blood. All receptors come from a woman between 35 and 50 years old with Graves' ophthalmopathy. Each CDR3 is given with its conserved first and last residue.

V gene,CDR3 protein
TRBV2,CASSEMGHYSPLHF
TRBV24-1,CATSDSAGKQFF
TRBV6-1,CASTPPRFRTRAEETQYF
TRBV6-6,CASSYPVGRTTEEQYF
TRBV3-1,CASSQVGGSSYEQYF
TRBV11-2,CASSFMSGANGELFF
TRBV28,CASSSIQGSETQYF
TRBV20-1,CSARDGSGTHFSWADTQYF
TRBV7-8,CASSLASLRGTIYF
TRBV5-1,CASSLNGRSNQPQHF
TRBV4-2,CASSPEQGMNTEAFF